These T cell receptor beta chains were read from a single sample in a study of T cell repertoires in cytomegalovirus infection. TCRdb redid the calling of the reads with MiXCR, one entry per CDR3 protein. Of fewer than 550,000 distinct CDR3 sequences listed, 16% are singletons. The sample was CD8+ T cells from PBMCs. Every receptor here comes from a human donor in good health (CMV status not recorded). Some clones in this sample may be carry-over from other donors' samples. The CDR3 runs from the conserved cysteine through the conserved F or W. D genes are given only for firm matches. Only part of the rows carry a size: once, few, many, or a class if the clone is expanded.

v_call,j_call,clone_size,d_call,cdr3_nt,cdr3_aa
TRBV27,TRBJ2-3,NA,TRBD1,TGTGCCACAAGTCAAGGGGGCGTCGGGTATACGCAGTATTTT,CATSQGGVGYTQYF
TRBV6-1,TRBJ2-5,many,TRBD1,TGTGCCAGCAGGGACAGGGGCGTAGGGGAGACCCAGTACTTC,CASRDRGVGETQYF
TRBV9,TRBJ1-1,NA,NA,TGTGCCAGCAGCCCTCATCAGGGCGCTGAAGCTTTCTTT,CASSPHQGAEAFF
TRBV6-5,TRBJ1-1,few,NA,TGTGCCAGCAGTTACCGAGGGTCAGGGCGGGAAGCTTTCTTT,CASSYRGSGREAFF
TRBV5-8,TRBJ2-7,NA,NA,TGTGCCAGCAGCTTGGTGGGGGACTGGAGCGAGCAGTACTTC,CASSLVGDWSEQYF
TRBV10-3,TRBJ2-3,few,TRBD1,TGTGCCATCAGTGAGGAGGGGGCCGGGATCCCCACAGATACGCAGTATTTT,CAISEEGAGIPTDTQYF
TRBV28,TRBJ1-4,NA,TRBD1,TGTGCCAGAAGTCTGCTCGCTCTGACAGGGATGACGGGAAAACTGTTTTTT,CARSLLALTGMTGKLFF
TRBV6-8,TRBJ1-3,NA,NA,TGTGCCAGCAGTACAGGTTTCGGGTCTGGAAACACCATATATTTT,CASSTGFGSGNTIYF
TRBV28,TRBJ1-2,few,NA,TGTGCCAGCACCCGTGGGAGGAATGGCTACACCTTC,CASTRGRNGYTF
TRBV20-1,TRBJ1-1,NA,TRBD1,TGCAGTGCTCACAGGGGGCGCGGTACTGAAGCTTTCTTT,CSAHRGRGTEAFF
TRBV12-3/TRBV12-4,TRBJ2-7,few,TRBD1,TGTGCCAGCAGATCCGGGACAGGGACCTACGAGCAGTACTTC,CASRSGTGTYEQYF
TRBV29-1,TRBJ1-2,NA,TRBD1,TGCAGCGTCCGGGACAGCACTAACTATGGCTACACCTTC,CSVRDSTNYGYTF
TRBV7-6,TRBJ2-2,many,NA,TGTGCCACCAGCCAGGAGCTTCACACCGGGGAGCTGTTTTTT,CATSQELHTGELFF
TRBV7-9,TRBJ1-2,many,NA,TGTGCCAGCAGCCCGAAGTCCTACTATGGCTACACCTTC,CASSPKSYYGYTF
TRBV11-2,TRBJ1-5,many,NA,TGTGCCAGCAGCGAATGGGCGGGCACCCCGTCGGGCAATCAGCCCCAGCATTTT,CASSEWAGTPSGNQPQHF
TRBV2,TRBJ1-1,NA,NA,TGTGCCAGCAGTGAAACCCACCCCAGCTCGAACACTGAAGCTTTCTTT,CASSETHPSSNTEAFF
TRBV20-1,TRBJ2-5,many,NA,TGCAGTTTCCGTTTCGGGTTTTTATCGGAGACCCAGTACTTC,CSFRFGFLSETQYF
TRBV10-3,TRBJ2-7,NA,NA,TGTGCCATCAGTGGTCCGGGTGGCGAGCAGTACTTC,CAISGPGGEQYF
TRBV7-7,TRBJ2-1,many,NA,TGTGCTAGCAGCCCATCCCCCTACAATGAGCAGTTCTTC,CASSPSPYNEQFF
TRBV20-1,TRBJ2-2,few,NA,TGCAGTGCTAGCAGGAAACCTTGGAGGGAGGACACCGGGGAGCTGTTTTTT,CSASRKPWREDTGELFF
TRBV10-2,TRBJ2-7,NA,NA,TGCGCCAGCCTGACAGGAGGCTACGAGCAGTACTTC,CASLTGGYEQYF
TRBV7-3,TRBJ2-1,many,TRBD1,TGTGCCAGCAGCTTAATCGCAGGGGGCAACGAGCAGTTCTTC,CASSLIAGGNEQFF
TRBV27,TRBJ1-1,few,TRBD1,TGTGCCAGCAGTACCTTCGGGAACAGGGGGCTTACTGAAGCTTTCTTT,CASSTFGNRGLTEAFF
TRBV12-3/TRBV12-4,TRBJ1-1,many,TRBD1,TGTGCCAGCACCGTTACAGGGGGCATCACTGAAGCTTTCTTT,CASTVTGGITEAFF
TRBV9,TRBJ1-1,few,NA,TGTGCCAGCAGCGTAGCTCCCAGGGAGGACACTGAAGCTTTCTTT,CASSVAPREDTEAFF
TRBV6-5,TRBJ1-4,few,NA,TGTGCCAGCGGCTTGGCTGTGACGACTGAAAAACTGTTTTTT,CASGLAVTTEKLFF
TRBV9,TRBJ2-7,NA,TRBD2,TGTGCCAGCAGCGTAGGAATTAGCGGGGGAAAGTACGAGCAGTACTTC,CASSVGISGGKYEQYF